This T cell receptor beta chain emerged from a study of siplizumab effects on memory and regulatory T cells. Measured with immunoSEQ multiplex PCR; TCRdb has only the in-frame clones, and not every one. The table lists 80,000 to 130,000 clones, roughly 94% of them singletons. Germline CDR1 MNHEY, CDR2 SVGAGI. The V end was cut by 2 bases, the J end by 4 bases, with 14 bases between. This CDR3 spans 15 amino acids. Sequencing input: Tregs sorted from blood. The TCR originated in a human donor in good health. The gene calls are TRBV6-5 and TRBJ2-5; D may be TRBD2 (6 bases). The CDR3: CASSYVGGTGETQYF. As DNA, the CDR3 is TGTGCCAGCAGTTACGTGGGGGGTACTGGAGAGACCCAGTACTTC.